One and the same sample provided the 24 T cell receptor beta chains below, sequenced in a study of shared clonotypes between healthy human individuals (dated by TCRdb to about 2020). Receptor libraries were prepared by the immunoSEQ multiplex PCR assay. Imported from immuneACCESS, the table was reduced by TCRdb to in-frame sequences with V and J called. These copies leave out some clones; in studies compared against another copy, an unresolved V gene accounts for under half, and the cause of the remainder is not known. The sample table shows approximately 980,000 clones, and around 80% are seen once. Jointly, the top ten make up over 1.3% of the sample. Sequencing was performed on memory CD4+ T cells sorted from blood. The cell subset or site label, as the study defines it: CD45RA-negative fraction. These receptors were obtained from a man younger than 35 in good health.

The chain links TRBV6-6 to TRBJ2-5; tentatively, D is TRBD1 (5 bases). The closer fit of TRBJ2-7 to the DNA end suggests the J call may be wrong. The germline V gene encodes CDR1 MNHNY and CDR2 SVGAGI (reference sequence). The CDR3 has 14 residues. This CDR3 is CASNSYPQDDEQYF. CDR3 DNA sequence: TGTGCCAGCAACTCCTACCCACAGGACGACGAGCAGTACTTC.

The gene calls are TRBV19 and TRBJ2-1; 9 bases agree with TRBD1. Per the germline V gene, CDR1 is LNHDA and CDR2 is SQIVND (reference sequence). There are 14 residues in the CDR3. The V gene end was trimmed by 10 bases and the J gene end by 1 base; junction bases not matched to a gene: 5. CDR3 sequence reads: CATKDRGSYNEQFF. As DNA, the CDR3 is TGTGCCACCAAGGACAGGGGTTCCTACAATGAGCAGTTCTTC.

The rearrangement links TRBV6-5 to TRBJ1-5; D is uncertain. This CDR3 has 14 residues. With 0 bases removed from V and 3 bases from J, the gap between germline ends came to 6 bases. CDR1 is MNHEY and CDR2 is SVGAGI in the germline V gene. As DNA, the CDR3 is TGTGCCAGCAGTTACTCACCAGACAATCAGCCCCAGCATTTT. Translating it yields CASSYSPDNQPQHF.

J is TRBJ2-3 and V is TRBV6-5, with TRBD2 matching over 7 bases. V trimming: 6 bases; J trimming: 4 bases; junction bases outside the gene matches: 10. Germline assignment: CDR1 MNHEY and CDR2 SVGAGI. This CDR3 has 15 amino acids. The CDR3 sequence: CASRSLAPGSDTQYF. CDR3 nucleotides: TGTGCCAGCAGATCACTAGCGCCGGGTTCAGATACGCAGTATTTT.

About this clone: The identical CDR3 is also encoded by other nucleotide sequences in the sample. V gene TRBV10-3 combines with J gene TRBJ2-7; D remains unclear. The V gene lost 2 bases and the J gene lost 0 bases, with 2 bases spanning the gap. The germline gives CDR1 ENHRY, CDR2 SYGVKD. The CDR3 sequence is 12 residues long. The CDR3: CAISESSYEQYF. CDR3 nucleotide sequence: TGTGCCATCAGTGAGAGCTCCTACGAGCAGTACTTC.

CDR3 protein: CASIRQGMNTGELFF. The CDR3 nucleotides read TGTGCCAGCATCCGACAGGGAATGAACACCGGGGAGCTGTTTTTT. J is TRBJ2-2 and V is TRBV28; the match to TRBD1 covers 7 bases. This CDR3 is built from 15 residues. The V segment lost 7 bases and the J segment 1 base; nucleotides outside the gene matches: 6. Germline V gene sequence: CDR1 MDHEN, CDR2 SYDVKM.

This chain connects TRBV5-1 to TRBJ2-5; D is unresolved. The germline gives CDR1 SGHRS, CDR2 YFSETQ. The CDR3 sequence is 15 residues long. The V and J ends lost 0 bases and 2 bases respectively, with 11 bases between them. CDR3 nucleotides: TGCGCCAGCAGCTTGGGGCTAGTGGGGCAAGAGACCCAGTACTTC. Encoded protein: CASSLGLVGQETQYF.

The chain joins TRBV28 to TRBJ1-5, with a tentative D call TRBD1 (5 bases). V lost 2 bases to trimming and J lost 6 bases, with 5 bases between them. Germline CDR1 MDHEN, CDR2 SYDVKM. This CDR3 is 12 amino acids long. The CDR3 nucleotides are TGTGCCAGCAGTTTAAGGGGTCAGCCCCAGCATTTT. This sequence encodes CASSLRGQPQHF.

The chain carries TRBV10-3 and TRBJ1-2, with D possibly TRBD1 on 5 matching bases. Looked up from germline, CDR1 is ENHRY and CDR2 is SYGVKD. V gave up 6 bases and J gave up 7 bases, with 15 bases separating them. CDR3 length: 13 amino acids. The CDR3, as DNA: TGTGCCATCAGGGGGGACGGTTTATTTGGCTACACCTTC. Translated: CAIRGDGLFGYTF.

With regard to this clone: A junction boundary mismatches the germline segment, possibly from a read error. The rearrangement uses TRBV5-1 and TRBJ2-7; TRBD2 matches at 11 bases. Germline loops: CDR1 SGHRS, CDR2 YFSETQ. This CDR3 has 14 amino acids. CDR3 protein: CASSPGGTSGFLSF. CDR3 sequence (DNA): TGCGCCAGCAGCCCCGGTGGGACTAGCGGCTTCCTGAGCTTC.

A remark on this clone: Other DNA sequences of this sample code for an identical CDR3. V and J are TRBV18 and TRBJ1-1; D not certain. Germline CDR1 and CDR2: KGHSH and LQKENI. The CDR3 contains 13 residues. Trimming shortened V by 1 base and J by 2 bases, and 5 bases separated the two germline ends. CDR3 coding DNA: TGTGCCAGCTCACCACAGAGAAACACTGAAGCTTTCTTT. Protein sequence: CASSPQRNTEAFF.

This clone was seen at least ten times. Additional DNA sequences in this sample encode the identical CDR3. The chain couples TRBV6-5 to TRBJ2-5; TRBD2 matches 7 bases. The CDR3 is 13 residues long. Per the germline V gene, CDR1 is MNHEY and CDR2 is SVGAGI. The junction had 4 bases not matched to a gene; V was cut back by 4 bases and J by 5 bases. In DNA, the CDR3 is TGTGCCAGCAGTTCCCAGGGAGGGGAGACCCAGTACTTC. It is translated as CASSSQGGETQYF.

This clone appeared once. The chain uses TRBV6-6 and TRBJ1-6; D might be TRBD1 (5 bases). This CDR3 is built from 15 residues. Germline V gene lookup returns CDR1 MNHNY and CDR2 SVGAGI (reference sequence). The V and J ends lost 6 bases and 9 bases respectively, with 18 bases between them. The CDR3 nucleotides read TGTGCCAGCAGGGGCCAGGGAGTATCGGGTTCACCCCTCCACTTT. Its translation: CASRGQGVSGSPLHF.

The rearrangement uses TRBV5-6 and TRBJ2-7; D gene unclear. V was trimmed by 1 base and J by 2 bases, leaving 10 bases between them. The CDR3 length is 14 residues. Germline values: CDR1 SGHDT, CDR2 YYEEEE. The CDR3 reads CASSLWQAPYEQYF. CDR3 DNA: TGTGCCAGCAGCTTGTGGCAGGCCCCCTACGAGCAGTACTTC.

V is TRBV18 and J is TRBJ1-1; 7 bases line up with TRBD1. The germline gives CDR1 KGHSH, CDR2 LQKENI. The CDR3 consists of 16 residues. The ends lost 3 bases at V and 1 base at J; junction bases unmatched: 8. CDR3 protein: CASSPETGWTNTEAFF. For the CDR3, the DNA is TGTGCCAGCTCACCTGAGACAGGGTGGACGAACACTGAAGCTTTCTTT.

The rearrangement uses TRBV5-1 and TRBJ1-2; possibly TRBD1 for D (5 bases). The CDR3 runs 13 residues. Germline V gene lookup returns CDR1 SGHRS and CDR2 YFSETQ. V lost 4 bases, J lost 8 bases, and 15 bases lay in between. CDR3 amino acids: CASSAGAAEGYTF. The DNA for the CDR3 is TGCGCCAGCAGCGCCGGGGCGGCGGAAGGCTACACCTTC.

This CDR3 reads CASVGQGEANYGYTF. For the CDR3, the DNA is TGTGCCAGCGTGGGACAGGGAGAAGCTAACTATGGCTACACCTTC. V usage is TRBV28 and J usage is TRBJ1-2, with 9 bases identical to TRBD1. V lost 8 bases, J lost 0 bases, and 7 bases stayed unmatched. CDR3 length: 15 amino acids. Germline-derived CDR1 and CDR2 are MDHEN and SYDVKM.

This sequence joins TRBV6-5 and TRBJ2-3; TRBD2 aligns across 9 bases. The CDR3 covers 15 residues. Germline V gene data show CDR1 as MNHEY and CDR2 as SVGAGI. V lost 5 bases to trimming and J lost 4 bases; unmatched junction nucleotides: 7. DNA of the CDR3: TGTGCCAGCAGTACGGGACTAGCAATCGCAGATACGCAGTATTTT. This translates into CASSTGLAIADTQYF.

This clone was seen a single time. This chain links TRBV6-1 with TRBJ1-5; 10 bases map to TRBD1. This CDR3 region has 15 residues. Germline CDR1 reads MNHNS; CDR2 reads SASEGT. After removal of 6 bases from V and 6 bases from J, the junction contained 8 bases not matched to a gene. The CDR3 nucleotides are TGTGCCAGCAGAGCGACAGGGGGCGCCGGTCAGCCCCAGCATTTT. Protein sequence: CASRATGGAGQPQHF.

The J gene is TRBJ2-1, the V gene TRBV7-2; D may match TRBD1 or TRBD2 (6 bases each). Per germline, CDR1 SGHTA and CDR2 FQGNSA. The CDR3 consists of 16 residues. Deletions cut 5 bases from V and 4 bases from J, with 18 bases between. This CDR3 is CASSLSVGGTYNEQFF. As DNA, the CDR3 is TGTGCCAGCAGCCTTAGTGTTGGCGGGACATACAATGAGCAGTTCTTC.

The chain is built from TRBV7-8 and TRBJ2-7; TRBD2 aligns across 11 bases. The V and J ends lost 3 bases and 7 bases, in that order; junction bases with no gene match: 5. This CDR3 has 14 amino acids. Germline V gene data show CDR1 as SGHVS and CDR2 as FQNEAQ. Here the CDR3 reads CASSFSGGAGEQYF. The CDR3 DNA is TGTGCCAGCAGCTTTAGCGGGGGGGCTGGGGAGCAGTACTTC. The whole variable domain, remainder taken from reference TRBV7-8 and TRBJ2-7, is GAGVSQSPRYKVAKRGQDVALRCDPISGHVSLFWYQQALGQGPEFLTYFQNEAQLDKSGLPSDRFFAERPEGSVSTLKIQRTQQEDSAVYLCASSFSGGAGEQYFGPGTRLTVT.

V and J are TRBV29-1 and TRBJ1-4; TRBD1 is a possible D gene (6 bases). The CDR3 spans 15 residues. V was pared by 8 bases and J by 5 bases, with 21 bases between. Germline V gene sequence: CDR1 SQVTM, CDR2 ANQGSEA. The CDR3 loop is CSHRDKGRGNEKLFF. In DNA form, the CDR3 reads TGCAGCCACCGGGACAAGGGAAGGGGGAATGAAAAACTGTTTTTT. Looking up the rest from reference TRBV29-1 and TRBJ1-4 gives the full variable domain: SAVISQKPSRDICQRGTSLTIQCQVDSQVTMMFWYRQQPGQSLTLIATANQGSEATYESGFVIDKFPISRPNLTFSTLTVSNMSPEDSSIYLCSHRDKGRGNEKLFFGSGTQLSVL.

The rearrangement uses TRBV5-1 and TRBJ1-2, with D perhaps TRBD1 (5 bases). CDR3 length: 14 residues. Germline V gene lookup returns CDR1 SGHRS and CDR2 YFSETQ. Trimming pared 0 bases from V and 7 bases from J, leaving 13 bases between. The CDR3 loop reads CASSLAEGSLGYTF. CDR3 sequence (DNA): TGCGCCAGCAGCTTGGCCGAGGGGTCTCTTGGCTACACCTTC.

CDR3 region: CASSPVEGNEQFF. The CDR3 nucleotides read TGTGCCAGCTCACCGGTCGAGGGCAATGAGCAGTTCTTC. The V gene is TRBV18, the J gene TRBJ2-1; D might be TRBD2 (5 bases). This CDR3 is 13 amino acids long. V shed 3 bases and J shed 6 bases, with 9 bases lying between them. Germline V lookup: CDR1 KGHSH, CDR2 LQKENI. Full variable domain (missing parts from reference TRBV18 and TRBJ2-1): NAGVMQNPRHLVRRRGQEARLRCSPMKGHSHVYWYRQLPEEGLKFMVYLQKENIIDESGMPKERFSAEFPKEGPSILRIQQVVRGDSAAYFCASSPVEGNEQFFGPGTRLTVL.